This T cell receptor beta chain comes out of a study of OX40 agonist ivuxolimab in advanced cancers. Study details: Mean age 60 years, range about 20 to 79; roughly 82% male.

The CDR3 spans 12 residues. From germline, CDR1 is LNHNV and CDR2 YYDKDF (reference sequence). Trimming shortened V by 1 base and J by 10 bases, and 10 bases separated the two germline ends. The data were produced by immunoSEQ multiplex PCR, yet TCRdb's version contains in-frame clones alone and is incomplete. The sample carries about 59,000 clones, around 82% recorded once. This clone was detected only a few times. The V call is TRBV15, the J call TRBJ1-2; D ambiguous. This sequence was found in an adult with an advanced solid tumor such as melanoma, head and neck, liver or kidney cancer. Sequenced material: CD4+ or CD8+ T cells sorted from blood, taken in a trial of the OX40 agonist ivuxolimab. The DNA of the CDR3 is TGTGCCACCAGCAGAGGGATGGTGGACTACACCTTC. This encodes CATSRGMVDYTF.